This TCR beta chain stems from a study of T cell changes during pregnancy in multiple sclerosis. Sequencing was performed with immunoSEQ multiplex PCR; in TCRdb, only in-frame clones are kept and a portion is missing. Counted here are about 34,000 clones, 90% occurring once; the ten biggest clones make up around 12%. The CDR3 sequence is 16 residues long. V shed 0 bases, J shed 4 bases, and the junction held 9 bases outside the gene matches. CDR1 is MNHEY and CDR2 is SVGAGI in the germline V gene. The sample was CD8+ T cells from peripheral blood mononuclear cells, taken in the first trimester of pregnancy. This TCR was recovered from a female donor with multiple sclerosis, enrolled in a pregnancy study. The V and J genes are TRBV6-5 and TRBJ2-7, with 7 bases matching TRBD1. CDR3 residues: CASSYSATGWTYEQYF. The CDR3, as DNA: TGTGCCAGCAGTTACTCTGCGACAGGGTGGACTTACGAGCAGTACTTC.